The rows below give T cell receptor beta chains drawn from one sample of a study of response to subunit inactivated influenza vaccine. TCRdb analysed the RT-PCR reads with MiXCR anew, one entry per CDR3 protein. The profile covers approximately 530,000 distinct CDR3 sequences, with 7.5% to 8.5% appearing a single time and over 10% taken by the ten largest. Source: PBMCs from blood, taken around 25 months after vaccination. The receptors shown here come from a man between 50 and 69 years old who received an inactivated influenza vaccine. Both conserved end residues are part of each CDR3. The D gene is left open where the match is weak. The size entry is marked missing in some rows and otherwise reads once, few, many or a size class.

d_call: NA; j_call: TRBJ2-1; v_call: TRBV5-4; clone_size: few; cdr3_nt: TGTGCCAGCAGCTCGGCAGGGCAGGGTGAGCAGTTCTTC; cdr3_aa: CASSSAGQGEQFF
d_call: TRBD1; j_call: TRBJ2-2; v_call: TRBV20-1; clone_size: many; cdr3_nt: TGCAGTGCTAGAGATGGGGACAGAAACACCGGGGAGCTGTTTTTT; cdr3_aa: CSARDGDRNTGELFF
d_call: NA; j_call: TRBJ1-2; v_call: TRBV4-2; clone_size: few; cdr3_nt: TGTGCCAGCAGCCAAGCTTTAATCATCGGCTTCCTAACTAACTATGGCTACACCTTC; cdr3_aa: CASSQALIIGFLTNYGYTF
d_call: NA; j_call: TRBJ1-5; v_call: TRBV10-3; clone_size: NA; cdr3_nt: TGTGCCATCAGTGGAGAGATGAGTCAGCCCCAGCATTTT; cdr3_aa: CAISGEMSQPQHF
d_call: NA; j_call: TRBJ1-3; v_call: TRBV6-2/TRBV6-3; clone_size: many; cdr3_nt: TGTGCCAGCAGTTACTCGATTTACCCCGGCTCTGGAAACACCATATATTTT; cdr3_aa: CASSYSIYPGSGNTIYF
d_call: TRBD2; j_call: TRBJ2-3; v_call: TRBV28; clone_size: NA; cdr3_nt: TGTGCCAGCAGTTTATTTACTAGCGGAACAGATACGCAGTATTTT; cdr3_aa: CASSLFTSGTDTQYF
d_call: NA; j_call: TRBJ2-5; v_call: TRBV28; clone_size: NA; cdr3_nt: TGTGCCAGCAGTTTATATTCTTGGGGGACCCAGTACTTC; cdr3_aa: CASSLYSWGTQYF
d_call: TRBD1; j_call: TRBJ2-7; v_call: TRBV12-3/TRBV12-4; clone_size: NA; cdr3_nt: TGTGCCAGCAGTCGGTGGACAGGGGGGACGGACGAGCAGTACTTC; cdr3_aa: CASSRWTGGTDEQYF
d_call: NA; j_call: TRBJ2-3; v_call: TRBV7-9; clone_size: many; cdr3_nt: TGTGCCAGCAGCTTAGCGGTAGCCTCAGATACGCAGTATTTT; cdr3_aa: CASSLAVASDTQYF
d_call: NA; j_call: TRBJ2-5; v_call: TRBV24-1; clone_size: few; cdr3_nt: TGTGCCACCAGTGACCCCAGGGGAGGAGAGACCCAGTACTTC; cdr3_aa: CATSDPRGGETQYF
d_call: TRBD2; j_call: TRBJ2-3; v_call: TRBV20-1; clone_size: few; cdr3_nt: TGCAGAGCTTCACGCGCGGGAGGTCAGCGCACAGATACGCAGTATTTT; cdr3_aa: CRASRAGGQRTDTQYF
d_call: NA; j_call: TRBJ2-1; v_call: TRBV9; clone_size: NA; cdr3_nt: TGTGCCAGCAGCCCGGGGGCCTATGAGCAGTTCTTC; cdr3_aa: CASSPGAYEQFF
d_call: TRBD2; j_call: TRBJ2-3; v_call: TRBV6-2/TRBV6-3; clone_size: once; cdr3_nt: TGTGCCAGCAGTTTCCCCATTTACCGGGGGGGCCCAGATACGCAGTATTTT; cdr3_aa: CASSFPIYRGGPDTQYF
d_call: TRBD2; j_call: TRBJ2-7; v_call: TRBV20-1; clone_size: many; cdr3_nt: TGCAGTGCTAAGGTGCGGGGGTACGAGCAGTACTTC; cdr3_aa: CSAKVRGYEQYF
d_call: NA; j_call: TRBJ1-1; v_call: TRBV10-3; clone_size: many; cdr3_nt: TGTGCCATCAGTGGGTACTTGAACACTGAAGCTTTCTTT; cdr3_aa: CAISGYLNTEAFF
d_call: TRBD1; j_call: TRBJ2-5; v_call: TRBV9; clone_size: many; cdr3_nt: TGTGCCAGCAGCGTAGGCGACAGGGGAAGAGAGACCCAGTACTTC; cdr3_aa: CASSVGDRGRETQYF
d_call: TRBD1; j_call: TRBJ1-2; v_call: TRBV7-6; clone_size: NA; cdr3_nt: TGTGCCAGCAGCTTAGGGACAGGGTCCTCTGGCTACACCTTC; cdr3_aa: CASSLGTGSSGYTF
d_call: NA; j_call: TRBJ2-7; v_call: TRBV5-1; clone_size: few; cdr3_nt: TGCGCCAGCAGCTTGGCCGGCAGTAGGTACGAGCAGTACTTC; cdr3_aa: CASSLAGSRYEQYF
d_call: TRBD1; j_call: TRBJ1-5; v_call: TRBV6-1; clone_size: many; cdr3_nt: TGTGCCAGCAGCCCCAGGACAGGGGTTAGCAATCAGCCCCAGCATTTT; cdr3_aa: CASSPRTGVSNQPQHF
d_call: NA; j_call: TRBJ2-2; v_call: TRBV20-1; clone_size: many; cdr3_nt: TGCAGTGCTAGGGGCGGGGCCGGGGACACCGGGGAGCTGTTTTTT; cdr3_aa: CSARGGAGDTGELFF
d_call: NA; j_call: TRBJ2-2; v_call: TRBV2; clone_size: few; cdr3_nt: TGTGCCAGTAGCGTTGTTAGGGAGCTGTTTTTT; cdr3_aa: CASSVVRELFF
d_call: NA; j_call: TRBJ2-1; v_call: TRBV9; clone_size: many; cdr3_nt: TGTGCCAGCAGCGCCGCCTTCTGGGAGGGGGAGGTTAATGAGCAGTTCTTC; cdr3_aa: CASSAAFWEGEVNEQFF
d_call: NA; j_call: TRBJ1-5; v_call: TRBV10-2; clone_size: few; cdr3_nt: TGCGCCAGCAGTGAGATGGACCAGCCCCAGCATTTT; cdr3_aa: CASSEMDQPQHF
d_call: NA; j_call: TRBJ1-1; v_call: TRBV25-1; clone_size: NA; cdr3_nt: TGTGCCAGCGGAGCGATAGTTACTTTCTTT; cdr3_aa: CASGAIVTFF
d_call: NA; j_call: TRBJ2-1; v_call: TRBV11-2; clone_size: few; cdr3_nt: TGTGCCAGCAGCTTAGTACTAGCCTTTTACAATGAGCAGTTCTTC; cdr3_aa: CASSLVLAFYNEQFF
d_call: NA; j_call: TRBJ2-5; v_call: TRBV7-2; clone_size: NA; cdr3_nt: TGTGCCAGCAGCTTAAGTACTCGAGAGACCCAGTACTTC; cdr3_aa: CASSLSTRETQYF
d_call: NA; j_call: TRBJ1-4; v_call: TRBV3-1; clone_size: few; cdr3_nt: TGTGCCAGCAGCCCCTTTGACGGGAATGAAAAACTGTTTTTT; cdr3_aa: CASSPFDGNEKLFF
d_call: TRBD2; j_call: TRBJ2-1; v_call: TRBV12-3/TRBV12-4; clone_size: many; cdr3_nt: TGTGCCAGCAGTCCGGGACTAGCGGGAGGTCTGTCCTACAATGAGCAGTTCTTC; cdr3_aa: CASSPGLAGGLSYNEQFF
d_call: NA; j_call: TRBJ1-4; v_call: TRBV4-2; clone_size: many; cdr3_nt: TGTGCCAGCAGCCAAGGGGACTCGGTCGGTGAAAAACTGTTTTTT; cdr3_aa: CASSQGDSVGEKLFF
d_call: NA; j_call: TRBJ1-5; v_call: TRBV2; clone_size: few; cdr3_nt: TGTGCCAGCAGCCGAAGCCCTCAGAGGCAGCCCCAGCATTTT; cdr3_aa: CASSRSPQRQPQHF
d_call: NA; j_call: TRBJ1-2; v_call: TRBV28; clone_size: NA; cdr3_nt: TGTGCCAGCAGTGGATGGGAGGCTGTCTATGGCTTTGGCTTC; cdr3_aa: CASSGWEAVYGFGF
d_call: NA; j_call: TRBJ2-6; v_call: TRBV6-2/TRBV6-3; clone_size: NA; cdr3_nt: TGTGCCAGCAGTTATGGGGTTTGGCGGGCGAGCTCTGGGGCCAACGTCCTGACTTTC; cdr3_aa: CASSYGVWRASSGANVLTF